The T cell receptor beta chain described here comes from a study of cytomegalovirus exposure and HLA in healthy donors. The study's findings and limits: The only immune exposure information that was available was CMV serostatus.

The study ran its PCR with 60 Vbeta and 13 Jbeta primers. Using immunoSEQ multiplex PCR, the repertoire was profiled, and TCRdb retains in-frame clones only, with some absent. The sample has 60,000 to 70,000 clones, around 77% seen once; the top ten hold about 4.8%. Note on this clone: Its antigen is undetermined.

There are 17 residues in the CDR3. Germline CDR1 and CDR2: LGHNA and YNFKEQ. Trimming at V came to 0 bases and at J to 7 bases, leaving 15 bases not matched to a gene. The genes are TRBV4-2 and TRBJ2-7; 7 bases fit TRBD2. The origin of this receptor is a male donor in good health and CMV-seropositive. The source material was PBMCs. CDR3 nucleotides: TGTGCCAGCAGCCAAGAAGGACTAGAAGTGGGGAAATGGGAGCAGTACTTC. Amino acids: CASSQEGLEVGKWEQYF.